The next 20 T cell receptor beta chains were all read from a single sample in a study of graft-versus-host responses after intestinal transplantation. Data came from immunoSEQ multiplex PCR; TCRdb stores just in-frame clones and leaves some out. This sample has over 10,000 clones, with about 81% found just once. The sample was PBMCs, taken roughly 290 days after intestinal transplant. These receptors were obtained from a human patient who received an intestinal transplant, so some T cells may come from the graft donor.

The chain couples TRBV28 to TRBJ2-7, with 8 bases matching TRBD2. V shed 3 bases, J shed 0 bases, and the junction held 7 bases outside the gene matches. In germline, CDR1 is MDHEN, CDR2 SYDVKM. The CDR3 covers 16 residues. The CDR3 sequence is CASSFDLAGLSYEQYF. CDR3 in DNA: TGTGCCAGCAGTTTCGATCTAGCGGGTCTCTCCTACGAGCAGTACTTC.

The genes are TRBV6-1 and TRBJ2-5, with D possibly being TRBD2 (5 bases). The V end lost 6 bases, the J end lost 4 bases, and 15 bases lay between the germline ends. Germline assignment: CDR1 MNHNS and CDR2 SASEGT. The CDR3 spans 14 residues. As DNA, the CDR3 is TGTGCCAGCAGCGTTTCGTGGGCGGGAGAGACCCAGTACTTC. As protein: CASSVSWAGETQYF.

V gene TRBV5-1 combines with J gene TRBJ2-5; D could derive from TRBD1 or TRBD2 (6 bases each). Germline V gives CDR1 SGHRS, CDR2 YFSETQ. V dropped 0 bases and J dropped 11 bases, with 14 bases sitting between them. The CDR3 runs 13 residues. CDR3: CASSLAGQREQYF. CDR3 DNA sequence: TGCGCCAGCAGCTTGGCGGGACAACGGGAGCAGTACTTC.

This sequence joins TRBV20-1 and TRBJ2-1; D call uncertain. The CDR3 length is 10 residues. Germline-derived CDR1 and CDR2 are DFQATT and SNEGSKA (reference sequence). With 1 base removed from V and 8 bases from J, the gap between germline ends came to 3 bases. In DNA form, the CDR3 reads TGCAGTGCTAGAGCCCATGAGCAGTTCTTC. Protein sequence: CSARAHEQFF.

V and J are TRBV5-1 and TRBJ2-1; 12 nucleotides align to TRBD2. The junction had 4 bases not matched to a gene; V was cut back by 0 bases and J by 3 bases. This CDR3 is built from 17 residues. Germline V CDR1 and CDR2: SGHRS, YFSETQ. As DNA, the CDR3 is TGCGCCAGCAGCTTGGCTAGCGGGAGGGAGCTCTACAATGAGCAGTTCTTC. This sequence encodes CASSLASGRELYNEQFF.

The gene calls are TRBV6-4 and TRBJ2-1; no clear D. The V gene lost 4 bases and the J gene lost 10 bases, with 17 bases spanning the gap. The CDR3 loop spans 14 amino acids. Per the germline V gene, CDR1 is MRHNA and CDR2 is SNTAGT. CDR3 in amino acids: CASSALMGRAEQFF. CDR3 bases: TGTGCCAGCAGTGCCCTTATGGGCAGAGCCGAGCAGTTCTTC.

In the case of this clone: Germline and junction disagree at one end, which may indicate a read error. This chain connects TRBV5-3 to TRBJ1-2; the D gene is possibly TRBD1 (5 bases). TRBV5-3 is an open reading frame, and its role is uncertain. This CDR3 contains 14 residues. The CDR3 sequence is CASSFPGGARGYTF. In DNA, the CDR3 is TGTGCCAGCAGCTTCCCGGGCGGGGCGCGGGGCTACACCTTC.

The chain combines TRBV28 with TRBJ2-3; 10 bases align to TRBD2. CDR3 length equals 13 residues. The V gene's germline CDR1 is MDHEN and CDR2 SYDVKM. Trimming at V came to 7 bases and at J to 5 bases, leaving 3 bases not matched to a gene. DNA for the CDR3: TGTGCCAGCAAGCCTAGCGGGAGAGATACGCAGTATTTT. Amino acid sequence: CASKPSGRDTQYF.

This chain joins TRBV13 and TRBJ1-6; possible D gene TRBD1, 5 bases. Trimming removed 1 base from V and 7 bases from J, with 11 bases in between. Germline lookup yields CDR1 PRHDT and CDR2 FYEKMQ (reference sequence). This CDR3 spans 15 amino acids. The CDR3 is CASSLVREGNSPLHF. For the CDR3, the DNA is TGTGCCAGCAGCTTAGTCAGGGAGGGGAATTCACCCCTCCACTTT.

This clone was observed a single time. The V gene is TRBV2, the J gene TRBJ2-3; D perhaps matches TRBD2 (6 bases). Germline CDR1 reads SNHLY; CDR2 reads FYNNEI. The CDR3 extends over 14 amino acids. Trimming removed 5 bases at V and 1 base at J, with 10 bases between. The CDR3 bases are TGTGCCAGCAGTTGGACTATCCGCACAGATACGCAGTATTTT. Protein sequence: CASSWTIRTDTQYF.

The rearrangement uses TRBV18 and TRBJ2-1; TRBD2 aligns across 8 bases. After removal of 2 bases from V and 6 bases from J, the junction contained 6 bases not matched to a gene. Germline loops: CDR1 KGHSH, CDR2 LQKENI. The CDR3 length is 15 residues. For the CDR3, the DNA is TGTGCCAGCTCACCAGCGGGAGGAGGTTTCAATGAGCAGTTCTTC. This encodes CASSPAGGGFNEQFF.

J is TRBJ2-1 and V is TRBV13; 9 positions match TRBD1. This CDR3 region has 14 residues. Losses at the gene ends were 4 bases for V and 4 bases for J; bases not matched to a gene: 2. CDR1 and CDR2 (germline): PRHDT, FYEKMQ (reference sequence). CDR3 sequence: CASSSGTGYNEQFF. DNA for the CDR3: TGTGCCAGCAGCTCCGGGACAGGGTACAATGAGCAGTTCTTC.

This chain joins TRBV5-1 and TRBJ2-4, with 7 positions matching TRBD1. With V trimmed by 0 bases and J by 7 bases, 7 bases remained unmatched. This CDR3 spans 15 amino acids. CDR1 and CDR2 from the germline V gene are SGHRS and YFSETQ. The CDR3 bases are TGCGCCAGCAGCTTGGGGGGGACAGCTAAGAACATTCAGTACTTC. Protein sequence: CASSLGGTAKNIQYF.

The V call is TRBV2, the J call TRBJ2-7, with D tentatively TRBD1 (5 bases). CDR1 and CDR2 from the germline V gene are SNHLY and FYNNEI. Trimming stripped 9 bases from V and 1 base from J, with 16 bases between. The CDR3 contains 14 residues. CDR3 loop: CASTGYPTSYEQYF. CDR3 DNA sequence: TGTGCCAGTACAGGATATCCAACGTCCTACGAGCAGTACTTC.

The V gene is TRBV29-1, the J gene TRBJ1-1; D is perhaps TRBD1 (6 bases). The germline gives CDR1 SQVTM, CDR2 ANQGSEA. V was trimmed by 4 bases and J by 5 bases, leaving 20 bases between them. This CDR3 spans 15 amino acids. CDR3 in amino acids: CSVGACGGRGTEAFF. Written as DNA, the CDR3 is TGCAGCGTTGGGGCATGTGGAGGGAGGGGGACTGAAGCTTTCTTT.

The sample holds a few counts of this clone. The rearrangement joins TRBV30 to TRBJ1-5; D is perhaps TRBD1 (5 bases). The CDR3 has 13 residues. Germline CDR1 and CDR2: GTSNPN and SVGIG (reference sequence). V dropped 3 bases and J dropped 1 base, with 7 bases sitting between them. The CDR3 DNA reads TGTGCCTGGAGCCGGGACAGCAATCAGCCCCAGCATTTT. Amino acid sequence: CAWSRDSNQPQHF.

The chain uses TRBV9 and TRBJ2-1; D gene unclear. Trimming cost V 1 base and J 11 bases, with 16 bases left between them. CDR1 is SGDLS, CDR2 YYNGEE, per germline. The CDR3 is 14 amino acids. CDR3 nucleotides: TGTGCCAGCAGCGTAAACCCTGTTGGCGACCAGCAGTTCTTC. Encoded protein: CASSVNPVGDQQFF.

The chain joins TRBV27 to TRBJ2-5, with D perhaps TRBD2 (5 bases). The CDR3 totals 11 residues. Germline V lookup: CDR1 MNHEY, CDR2 SMNVEV (reference sequence). V was cut by 5 bases and J by 8 bases, with 9 bases left in between. CDR3 DNA sequence: TGTGCCAGCAGTCTACGGGGTACCCAGTACTTC. It translates to CASSLRGTQYF.

J is TRBJ1-5 and V is TRBV28; maybe TRBD1 (6 bases). The CDR3 loop spans 14 amino acids. Germline V CDR1 and CDR2: MDHEN, SYDVKM. V was cut by 6 bases and J by 2 bases, with 11 bases left in between. In nucleotides, the CDR3 is TGTGCCAGCAGGCGACAGGTAGGCAATCAGCCCCAGCATTTT. Protein sequence: CASRRQVGNQPQHF. The entire variable domain, with the rest obtained from reference TRBV28 and TRBJ1-5, is as follows: DVKVTQSSRYLVKRTGEKVFLECVQDMDHENMFWYRQDPGLGLRLIYFSYDVKMKEKGDIPEGYSVSREKKERFSLILESASTNQTSMYLCASRRQVGNQPQHFGDGTRLSIL.

This sequence joins TRBV5-6 and TRBJ2-4, with D unresolved. The CDR3 extends over 17 amino acids. The V gene lost 0 bases and the J gene lost 0 bases, with 13 bases spanning the gap. CDR1 is SGHDT, CDR2 YYEEEE, per germline. Here the CDR3 reads CASSLGTYLLAKNIQYF. The DNA for the CDR3 is TGTGCCAGCAGCTTGGGTACCTACTTACTAGCCAAAAACATTCAGTACTTC.